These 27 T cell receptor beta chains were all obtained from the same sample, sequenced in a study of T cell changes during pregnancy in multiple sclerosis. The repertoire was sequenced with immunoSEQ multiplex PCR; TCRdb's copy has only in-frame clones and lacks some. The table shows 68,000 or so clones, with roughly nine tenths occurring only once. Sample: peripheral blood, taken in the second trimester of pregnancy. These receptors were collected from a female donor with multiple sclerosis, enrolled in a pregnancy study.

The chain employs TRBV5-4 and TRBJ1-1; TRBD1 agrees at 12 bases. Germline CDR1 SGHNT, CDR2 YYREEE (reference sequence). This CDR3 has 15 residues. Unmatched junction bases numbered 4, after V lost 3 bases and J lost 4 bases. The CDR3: CASSSGQGAPTEAFF. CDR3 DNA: TGTGCCAGCAGCTCGGGACAGGGGGCGCCCACTGAAGCTTTCTTT.

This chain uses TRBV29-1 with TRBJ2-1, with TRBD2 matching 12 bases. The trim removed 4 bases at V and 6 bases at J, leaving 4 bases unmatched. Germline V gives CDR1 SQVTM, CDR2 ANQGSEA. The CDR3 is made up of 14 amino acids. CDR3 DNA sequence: TGCAGCGTTGGGCTAGCGGGGGGGCCCAATGAGCAGTTCTTC. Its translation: CSVGLAGGPNEQFF.

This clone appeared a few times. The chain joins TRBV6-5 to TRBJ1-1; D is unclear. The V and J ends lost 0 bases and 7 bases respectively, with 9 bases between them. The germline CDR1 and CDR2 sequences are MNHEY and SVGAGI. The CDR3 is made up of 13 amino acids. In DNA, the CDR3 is TGTGCCAGCAGTTACTCGCGCCGGGATGAAGCTTTCTTT. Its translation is CASSYSRRDEAFF.

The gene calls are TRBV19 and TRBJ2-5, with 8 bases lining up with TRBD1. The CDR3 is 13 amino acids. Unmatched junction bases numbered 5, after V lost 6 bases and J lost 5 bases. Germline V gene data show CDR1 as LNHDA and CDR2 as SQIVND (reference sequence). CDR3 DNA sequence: TGTGCCAGTAGGGGCAGGGGGCTGGAGACCCAGTACTTC. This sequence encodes CASRGRGLETQYF.

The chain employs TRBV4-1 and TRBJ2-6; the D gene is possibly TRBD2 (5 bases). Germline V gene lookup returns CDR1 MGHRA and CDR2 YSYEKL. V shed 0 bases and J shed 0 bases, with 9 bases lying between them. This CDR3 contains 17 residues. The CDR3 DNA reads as TGCGCCAGCAGCCAAGATCGGGATTACTCTGGGGCCAACGTCCTGACTTTC. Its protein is CASSQDRDYSGANVLTF.

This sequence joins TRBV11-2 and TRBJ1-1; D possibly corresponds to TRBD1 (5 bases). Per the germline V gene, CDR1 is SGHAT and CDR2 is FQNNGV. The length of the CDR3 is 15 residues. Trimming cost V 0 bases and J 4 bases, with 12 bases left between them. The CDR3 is CASSLDGGGATEAFF. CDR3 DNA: TGTGCCAGCAGCTTAGATGGCGGGGGAGCCACTGAAGCTTTCTTT.

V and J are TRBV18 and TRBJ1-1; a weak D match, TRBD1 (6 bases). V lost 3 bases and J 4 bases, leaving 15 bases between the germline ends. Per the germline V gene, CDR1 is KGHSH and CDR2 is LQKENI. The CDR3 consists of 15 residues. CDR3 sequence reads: CASSPRQAVGTEAFF. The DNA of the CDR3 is TGTGCCAGCTCACCGCGACAGGCCGTGGGCACTGAAGCTTTCTTT.

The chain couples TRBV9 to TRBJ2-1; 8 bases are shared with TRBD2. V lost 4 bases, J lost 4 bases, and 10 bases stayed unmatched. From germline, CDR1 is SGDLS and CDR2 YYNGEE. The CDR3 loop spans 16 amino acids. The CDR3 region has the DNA TGTGCCAGCAGCCCGACCGGGGGGGTAGCGTACAATGAGCAGTTCTTC. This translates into CASSPTGGVAYNEQFF.

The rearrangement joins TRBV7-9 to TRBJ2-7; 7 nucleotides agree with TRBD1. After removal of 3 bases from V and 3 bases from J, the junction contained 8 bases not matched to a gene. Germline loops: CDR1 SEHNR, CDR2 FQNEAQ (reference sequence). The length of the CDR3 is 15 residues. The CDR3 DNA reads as TGTGCCAGCAGCTTCATATCGACAGGGAACTACGAGCAGTACTTC. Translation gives CASSFISTGNYEQYF.

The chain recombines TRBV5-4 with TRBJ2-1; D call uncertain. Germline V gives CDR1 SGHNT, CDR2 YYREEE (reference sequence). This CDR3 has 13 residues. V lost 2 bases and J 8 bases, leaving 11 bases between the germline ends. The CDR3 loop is CASSFRNRDEQFF. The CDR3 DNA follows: TGTGCCAGCAGCTTCCGGAATCGGGATGAGCAGTTCTTC.

The CDR3 coding sequence is TGTGCCAGCAGCGTAGCCATGACAGGGGGGGGTGGCAATGAGCAGTTCTTC. Translation: CASSVAMTGGGGNEQFF. The rearrangement links TRBV9 to TRBJ2-1, with 9 bases matching TRBD1. V was clipped by 0 bases and J by 6 bases; unmatched bases: 10. This CDR3 spans 17 amino acids. Germline CDR1 reads SGDLS; CDR2 reads YYNGEE.

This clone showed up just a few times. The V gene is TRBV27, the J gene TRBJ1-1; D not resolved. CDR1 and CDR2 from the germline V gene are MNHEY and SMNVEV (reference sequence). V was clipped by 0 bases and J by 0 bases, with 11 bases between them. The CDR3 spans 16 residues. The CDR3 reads CASSLSRADLNTEAFF. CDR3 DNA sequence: TGTGCCAGCAGTTTATCGCGGGCGGACCTGAACACTGAAGCTTTCTTT.

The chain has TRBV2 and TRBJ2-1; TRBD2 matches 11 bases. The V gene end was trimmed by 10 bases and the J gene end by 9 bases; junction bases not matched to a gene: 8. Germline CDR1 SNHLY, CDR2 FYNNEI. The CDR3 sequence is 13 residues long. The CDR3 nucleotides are TGTGCCACAACTAGCGGGGGTACCGGTGAGCAGTTCTTC. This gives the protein CATTSGGTGEQFF.

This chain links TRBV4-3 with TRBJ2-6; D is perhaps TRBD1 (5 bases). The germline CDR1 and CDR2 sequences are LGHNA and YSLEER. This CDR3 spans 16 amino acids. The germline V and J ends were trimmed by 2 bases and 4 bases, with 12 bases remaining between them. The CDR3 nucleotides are TGCGCCAGCAGCCAATCCCAGGGATCCGGGGCCAACGTCCTGACTTTC. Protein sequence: CASSQSQGSGANVLTF.

CDR3 in DNA: TGTGCCAGCTCACCAGCCGCGAGGGACAGGGTGGCAGATACGCAGTATTTT. This sequence encodes CASSPAARDRVADTQYF. The chain has TRBV18 and TRBJ2-3, with TRBD1 matching over 9 bases. Germline lookup yields CDR1 KGHSH and CDR2 LQKENI. This CDR3 has 17 amino acids. Germline trimming cut 2 bases from V and 4 bases from J; bases unmatched to any gene: 10.

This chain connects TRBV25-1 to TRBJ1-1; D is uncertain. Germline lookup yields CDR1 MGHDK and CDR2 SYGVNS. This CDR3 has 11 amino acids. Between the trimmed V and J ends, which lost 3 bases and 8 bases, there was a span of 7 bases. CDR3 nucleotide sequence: TGTGCCAGCAGTGATCAGGTAGAAGCTTTCTTT. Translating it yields CASSDQVEAFF.

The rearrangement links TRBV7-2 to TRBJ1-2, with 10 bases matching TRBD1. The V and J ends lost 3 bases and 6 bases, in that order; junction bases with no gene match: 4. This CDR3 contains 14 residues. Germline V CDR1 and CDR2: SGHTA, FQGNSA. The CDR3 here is CASSFRTGGHGYTF. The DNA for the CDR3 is TGTGCCAGCAGCTTCCGGACAGGGGGGCATGGCTACACCTTC.

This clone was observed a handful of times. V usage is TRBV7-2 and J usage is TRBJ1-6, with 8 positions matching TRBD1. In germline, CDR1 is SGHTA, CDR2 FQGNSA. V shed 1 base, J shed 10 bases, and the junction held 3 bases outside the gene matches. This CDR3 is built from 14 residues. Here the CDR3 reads CASSLGTGLSPLHF. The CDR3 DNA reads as TGTGCCAGCAGCTTAGGGACAGGGCTCTCACCCCTCCACTTT.

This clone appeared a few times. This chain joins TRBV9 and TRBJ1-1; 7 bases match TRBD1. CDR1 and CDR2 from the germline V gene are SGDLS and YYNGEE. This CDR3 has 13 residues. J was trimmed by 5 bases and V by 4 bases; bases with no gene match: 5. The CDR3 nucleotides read TGTGCCAGCAGCCCCGGGACAGCGACTGAAGCTTTCTTT. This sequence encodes CASSPGTATEAFF.

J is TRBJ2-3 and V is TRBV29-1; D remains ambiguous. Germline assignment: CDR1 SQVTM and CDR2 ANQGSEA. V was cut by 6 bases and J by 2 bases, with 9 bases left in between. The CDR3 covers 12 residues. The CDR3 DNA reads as TGCAGCGTGATTCAGATCACAGATACGCAGTATTTT. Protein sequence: CSVIQITDTQYF.

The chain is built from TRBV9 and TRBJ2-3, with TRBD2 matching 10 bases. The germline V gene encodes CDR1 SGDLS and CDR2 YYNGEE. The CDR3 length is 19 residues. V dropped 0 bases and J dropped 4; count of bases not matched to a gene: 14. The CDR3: CASSVGENERGGLSDTQYF. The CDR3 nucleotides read TGTGCCAGCAGCGTAGGGGAAAACGAGCGGGGGGGCCTTTCAGATACGCAGTATTTT.

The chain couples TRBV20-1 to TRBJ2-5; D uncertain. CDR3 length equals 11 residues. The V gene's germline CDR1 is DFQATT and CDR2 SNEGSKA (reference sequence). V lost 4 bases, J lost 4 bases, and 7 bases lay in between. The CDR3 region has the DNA TGCAGTGCTACGACGGGAGAGACCCAGTACTTC. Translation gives CSATTGETQYF.

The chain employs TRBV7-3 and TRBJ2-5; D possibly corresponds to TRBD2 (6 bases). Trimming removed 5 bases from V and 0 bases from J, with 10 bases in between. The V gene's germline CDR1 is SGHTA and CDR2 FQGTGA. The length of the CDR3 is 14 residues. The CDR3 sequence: CASSPGTYQETQYF. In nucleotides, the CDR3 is TGTGCCAGCAGCCCCGGGACTTACCAAGAGACCCAGTACTTC.

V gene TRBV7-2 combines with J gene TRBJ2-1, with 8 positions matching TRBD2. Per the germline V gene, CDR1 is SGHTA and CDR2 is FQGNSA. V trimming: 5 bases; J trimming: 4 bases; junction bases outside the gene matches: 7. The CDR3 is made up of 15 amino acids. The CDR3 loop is CASSILAGGYNEQFF. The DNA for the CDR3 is TGTGCCAGCAGCATCCTGGCGGGGGGTTACAATGAGCAGTTCTTC.

CDR3 amino acids: CASSPGADNQPQHF. The CDR3 nucleotides are TGTGCCAGCTCACCAGGGGCGGACAATCAGCCCCAGCATTTT. The gene calls are TRBV18 and TRBJ1-5; weak D call: TRBD1 (5 bases). This CDR3 is 14 amino acids long. CDR1 is KGHSH, CDR2 LQKENI, per germline. V lost 2 bases to trimming and J lost 3 bases, with 8 bases between them. The variable domain in full, with the rest retrieved from reference TRBV18 and TRBJ1-5, is NAGVMQNPRHLVRRRGQEARLRCSPMKGHSHVYWYRQLPEEGLKFMVYLQKENIIDESGMPKERFSAEFPKEGPSILRIQQVVRGDSAAYFCASSPGADNQPQHFGDGTRLSIL.

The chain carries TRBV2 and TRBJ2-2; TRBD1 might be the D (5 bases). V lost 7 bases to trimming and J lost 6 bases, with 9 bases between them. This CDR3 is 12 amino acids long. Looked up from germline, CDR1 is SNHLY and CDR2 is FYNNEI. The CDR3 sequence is CASNQGPGELFF. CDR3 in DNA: TGTGCCAGCAACCAGGGCCCCGGGGAGCTGTTTTTT.

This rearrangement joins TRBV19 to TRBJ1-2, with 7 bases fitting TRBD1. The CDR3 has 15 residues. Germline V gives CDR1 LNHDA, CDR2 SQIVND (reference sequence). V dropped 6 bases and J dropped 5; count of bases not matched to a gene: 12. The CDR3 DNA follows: TGTGCCAGTAGCCCAACCAACGGCAGGGGGTATGGCTACACCTTC. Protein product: CASSPTNGRGYGYTF.